This is a list of T cell receptor beta chains from one sample in a study of T cell responses to AZD1222 COVID-19 vaccine. Some clones are missing from TCRdb's copy, which holds only in-frame ones; the method was immunoSEQ multiplex PCR. The sample lists 110,000 or so clones, just over 85% occurring once. Source: peripheral blood, taken 28 days after the second AZD1222 dose. These receptors were taken from an adult who received the AZD1222 COVID-19 vaccine. Each CDR3 is given with its conserved first and last residue. Fields, in order: J gene, clone size, D gene, CDR3 length, V gene, CDR3 DNA, CDR3 protein. D genes are given only for firm matches. Clone size appears in some rows only: once, few, many, or a class for an expanded clone.

j_gene: TRBJ2-1; abundance: few; d_gene: NA; len: 18; v_gene: TRBV19; CDR3nt: TGTGCCAGTAGTATCGAGTTGGGGGGACAGAGCTCCTACAATGAGCAGTTCTTC; CDR3aa: CASSIELGGQSSYNEQFF
j_gene: TRBJ2-5; abundance: NA; d_gene: TRBD1; len: 16; v_gene: TRBV27; CDR3nt: TGTGCCAGCAGTTTAATCAGGGGGCAGTGGCAAGAGACCCAGTACTTC; CDR3aa: CASSLIRGQWQETQYF
j_gene: TRBJ1-6; abundance: NA; d_gene: NA; len: 16; v_gene: TRBV7-7; CDR3nt: TGTGCCAGCAGCTTCTCACAGAGCTCCTATAATTCACCCCTCCACTTT; CDR3aa: CASSFSQSSYNSPLHF
j_gene: TRBJ1-1; abundance: NA; d_gene: NA; len: 16; v_gene: TRBV7-9; CDR3nt: TGTGCCAGCAGCCAGAGCGGGGGGGAAGCGAACACTGAAGCTTTCTTT; CDR3aa: CASSQSGGEANTEAFF
j_gene: TRBJ2-7; abundance: NA; d_gene: NA; len: 11; v_gene: TRBV20-1; CDR3nt: TGCAGTGCTAGAGTCGGTTACGAGCAGTACTTC; CDR3aa: CSARVGYEQYF
j_gene: TRBJ1-4; abundance: NA; d_gene: NA; len: 15; v_gene: TRBV25-1; CDR3nt: TGTGCCAGCAGTGGGGGGCCAGCTAGCGGTGAAAAACTGTTTTTT; CDR3aa: CASSGGPASGEKLFF
j_gene: TRBJ2-7; abundance: NA; d_gene: TRBD1; len: 12; v_gene: TRBV2; CDR3nt: TGTGCCAGCGGGACAGGAGTTTACGAGCAGTACTTC; CDR3aa: CASGTGVYEQYF
j_gene: TRBJ2-3; abundance: NA; d_gene: NA; len: 19; v_gene: TRBV7-2; CDR3nt: TGTGCCAGCAGCATAATGGTCAGGCCCCTAGCTGGTAAGGCAGATACGCAGTATTTT; CDR3aa: CASSIMVRPLAGKADTQYF
j_gene: TRBJ2-1; abundance: NA; d_gene: TRBD2; len: 16; v_gene: TRBV5-5; CDR3nt: TGTGCCAGCAGCCTAGGACTAGCGGGAATCTACAATGAGCAGTTCTTC; CDR3aa: CASSLGLAGIYNEQFF
j_gene: TRBJ2-7; abundance: NA; d_gene: NA; len: 13; v_gene: TRBV13; CDR3nt: TGTGCCAGCAGCTTAGTAGGATCCTACGAGCAGTACTTC; CDR3aa: CASSLVGSYEQYF
j_gene: TRBJ2-3; abundance: NA; d_gene: TRBD2; len: 14; v_gene: TRBV4-3; CDR3nt: TGCGCCAGCAGCCCCGGGGGGAACACAGATACGCAGTATTTT; CDR3aa: CASSPGGNTDTQYF
j_gene: TRBJ1-2; abundance: NA; d_gene: NA; len: 19; v_gene: TRBV9; CDR3nt: TGTGCCAGCAGCGTAGCAAGTGGTCGACAGGTTGGAGACTCACATGGCTACACCTTC; CDR3aa: CASSVASGRQVGDSHGYTF
j_gene: TRBJ2-5; abundance: NA; d_gene: NA; len: 13; v_gene: TRBV11-3; CDR3nt: TGTGCCAGCAGCACAGGGACTAAAGAGACCCAGTACTTC; CDR3aa: CASSTGTKETQYF
j_gene: TRBJ2-1; abundance: NA; d_gene: NA; len: 16; v_gene: TRBV27; CDR3nt: TGTGCCAGCAGACAGAGGGGGATTTATTCCTACAATGAGCAGTTCTTC; CDR3aa: CASRQRGIYSYNEQFF
j_gene: TRBJ2-1; abundance: NA; d_gene: NA; len: 15; v_gene: TRBV5-1; CDR3nt: TGCGCCAGCAGCTTGGGGCAGGGTCCCTACAATGAGCAGTTCTTC; CDR3aa: CASSLGQGPYNEQFF
j_gene: TRBJ2-7; abundance: NA; d_gene: TRBD2; len: 15; v_gene: TRBV3-1/TRBV3-2; CDR3nt: TGTGCCAGCAGCGCGACTAGCGGGAGCTCCTACGAGCAGTACTTC; CDR3aa: CASSATSGSSYEQYF
j_gene: TRBJ1-4; abundance: NA; d_gene: NA; len: 12; v_gene: TRBV5-1; CDR3nt: TGCGCCAGCAGCCTCGACAGGCAAAAACTGTTTTTT; CDR3aa: CASSLDRQKLFF
j_gene: TRBJ2-7; abundance: NA; d_gene: NA; len: 12; v_gene: TRBV7-2; CDR3nt: TGTGCCAGCAGCGGTGGGACCTACGAGCAGTACTTC; CDR3aa: CASSGGTYEQYF
j_gene: TRBJ1-3; abundance: NA; d_gene: NA; len: 15; v_gene: TRBV9; CDR3nt: TGTGCCAGCAGCGTAACGGACGGGGGCGGAAACACCATATATTTT; CDR3aa: CASSVTDGGGNTIYF
j_gene: TRBJ1-1; abundance: few; d_gene: NA; len: 13; v_gene: TRBV2; CDR3nt: TGTGCCAGCATCGCGGCAGGGGAGACTGAAGCTTTCTTT; CDR3aa: CASIAAGETEAFF
j_gene: TRBJ2-7; abundance: NA; d_gene: TRBD2; len: 15; v_gene: TRBV5-4; CDR3nt: TGTGCCAGCAGCCCGGGGACTAGCGGGCAATACGAGCAGTACTTC; CDR3aa: CASSPGTSGQYEQYF
j_gene: TRBJ1-1; abundance: NA; d_gene: TRBD1; len: 15; v_gene: TRBV9; CDR3nt: TGTGCCAGCAGCGAGGACAGGGGGCGTGGCACTGAAGCTTTCTTT; CDR3aa: CASSEDRGRGTEAFF
j_gene: TRBJ1-1; abundance: NA; d_gene: TRBD1; len: 14; v_gene: TRBV18; CDR3nt: TGTGCCAGCTCACCGGGACAGGCTAACACTGAAGCTTTCTTT; CDR3aa: CASSPGQANTEAFF
j_gene: TRBJ2-7; abundance: once; d_gene: NA; len: 14; v_gene: TRBV6-5; CDR3nt: TGTGCCAGCACCCCCACCGACATCCTCTACGAGCAGTACTTC; CDR3aa: CASTPTDILYEQYF
j_gene: TRBJ1-5; abundance: NA; d_gene: TRBD1; len: 15; v_gene: TRBV20-1; CDR3nt: TGCAGTGCTAGTCCCGGGACAGGGGGCGTGGAGCCCCAGCATTTT; CDR3aa: CSASPGTGGVEPQHF
j_gene: TRBJ1-5; abundance: NA; d_gene: NA; len: 14; v_gene: TRBV30; CDR3nt: TGTGCCTGGAGTAAAAGGGGCTGGAATCAGCCCCAGCATTTT; CDR3aa: CAWSKRGWNQPQHF
j_gene: TRBJ1-4; abundance: NA; d_gene: TRBD1; len: 13; v_gene: TRBV7-2; CDR3nt: TGTGCCAGCAGAGCGACAGGGGAAGAAAAACTGTTTTTT; CDR3aa: CASRATGEEKLFF
j_gene: TRBJ1-5; abundance: NA; d_gene: NA; len: 15; v_gene: TRBV4-1; CDR3nt: TGCGCCAGCAGCCAAGTACCAACCCTCAATCAGCCCCAGCATTTT; CDR3aa: CASSQVPTLNQPQHF
j_gene: TRBJ2-1; abundance: NA; d_gene: TRBD1; len: 14; v_gene: TRBV13; CDR3nt: TGTGCCAGCAGCTTAGATTCGACAGGGAACGAGCAGTTCTTC; CDR3aa: CASSLDSTGNEQFF
j_gene: TRBJ1-2; abundance: NA; d_gene: NA; len: 14; v_gene: TRBV6-2/TRBV6-3; CDR3nt: TGTGCCAGCAGTTACTCGACGGGTGTCTATGGCTACACCTTC; CDR3aa: CASSYSTGVYGYTF
j_gene: TRBJ1-4; abundance: few; d_gene: NA; len: 14; v_gene: TRBV4-1; CDR3nt: TGCGCCAGCAGCCAGAGGGCCGGGAATGAAAAACTGTTTTTT; CDR3aa: CASSQRAGNEKLFF
j_gene: TRBJ1-3; abundance: NA; d_gene: TRBD1; len: 14; v_gene: TRBV7-8; CDR3nt: TGTGCCAGCAGTTATAGGGGGCCTGGAAACACCATATATTTT; CDR3aa: CASSYRGPGNTIYF
j_gene: TRBJ1-6; abundance: NA; d_gene: NA; len: 15; v_gene: TRBV20-1; CDR3nt: TGCAGTGCTAGTTCGGGCAGATTTCCTAATTCACCCCTCCACTTT; CDR3aa: CSASSGRFPNSPLHF
j_gene: TRBJ1-6; abundance: few; d_gene: TRBD1; len: 14; v_gene: TRBV6-2/TRBV6-3; CDR3nt: TGTGCCAGCAGTACCGGACAGGTTGGTTCACCCCTCCACTTT; CDR3aa: CASSTGQVGSPLHF
j_gene: TRBJ2-7; abundance: NA; d_gene: NA; len: 16; v_gene: TRBV18; CDR3nt: TGTGCCAGCTCACCACTCGCTGACGTCCTGTCCTACGAGCAGTACTTC; CDR3aa: CASSPLADVLSYEQYF
j_gene: TRBJ2-1; abundance: once; d_gene: TRBD1; len: 13; v_gene: TRBV29-1; CDR3nt: TGCAGCGTGCCGGGACAGGGGGCTAATGAGCAGTTCTTC; CDR3aa: CSVPGQGANEQFF
j_gene: TRBJ1-2; abundance: NA; d_gene: NA; len: 12; v_gene: TRBV7-8; CDR3nt: TGTGCCAGCAGCAACTCACGGGATGGCTACACCTTC; CDR3aa: CASSNSRDGYTF
j_gene: TRBJ2-7; abundance: NA; d_gene: NA; len: 14; v_gene: TRBV24-1; CDR3nt: TGTGCCACCAGTGATCCGGGACCCTCCTACGAGCAGTACTTC; CDR3aa: CATSDPGPSYEQYF